This T cell receptor beta chain is drawn from a study of blood T cell repertoires in COVID-19 (dated by TCRdb to about 2020). General notes on the study: Collaborator samples came from the United States, Italy and Spain and covered acute and convalescent phases of COVID-19. The material from the prospective study consisted of cDNA or gDNA derived from T cells, B-cell-depleted T cells, or PBMCs. Deeply sampled blood TCRbeta repertoires from subjects exposed to, actively infected with, or recovered from COVID-19 were included in the dataset. The repertoires were made available in a free public database intended to serve as a resource for research on the immune response to SARS-CoV-2. Samples were obtained from the ongoing ImmuneRACE study (first 160 participants) and from some 1,300 subjects provided by 6 global collaborators. The sample metadata nearly always contained a de-identified subject ID, COVID-19 status, age in years and sex. Where HLA class I and class II types were available, the types were taken from metadata supplied by the sample provider, not from assay-based typing. The study at large found these results: The amount of clinical and demographic metadata varied by source and participant and was provided uncurated.

The CDR3 covers 16 residues, taking in both the cysteine and the phenylalanine. Just the 48-base CDR3 DNA is kept, in frame starting at base 1. CDR1 and CDR2 are read off the germline V gene as SGHRS and YFSETQ. After removal of 0 bases from V and 3 bases from J, the junction retains 6 bases not matched to a gene. Comment on this clone: The antigen it recognizes is unknown. There are no base qualities to consult, and no much larger clone falls within one base.

Each collaborating institution followed its own protocols to collect whole blood in K2EDTA tubes. Collaborator samples were shipped for TCRbeta analysis as frozen whole blood, isolated PBMCs, or DNA extracted from either sample type. TCRbeta CDR3 regions were amplified from genomic DNA by means of the immunoSEQ Assay, a bias-controlled multiplex PCR. In the authors' own workflow: The number of nucleated cells in each sample was estimated from the amplification of reference gene primers within the assay. To quantify the absolute abundance of each unique TCRbeta CDR3 rearrangement, sequence reads were collapsed and filtered. Productive Simpson clonality was computed per sample as the square root of Simpson's diversity index over productive rearrangements. TCRdb mirrors the immuneACCESS table, restricted to in-frame sequences. Some clones are absent from its copies; in checked studies, under half trace to an unresolved V gene, and the reason for the others is unknown. The V and J calls and clone size come from that table; D and trimming were worked out from the DNA. The sample table shows around 59,000 clones, and 73% are seen once. The top ten hold around 20% of the sample.

The sequenced material came from peripheral blood. The sequence was obtained from a woman in her fifties or sixties with active or convalescent COVID-19. The rearrangement combines TRBV5-1 with TRBJ2-5; a stretch of 9 junction bases matches TRBD1. The DNA sequence reads TGCGCCAGCAGCTTGGAGCCCGGGACAGGGAAAGAGACCCAGTACTTC. Its coded protein is CASSLEPGTGKETQYF.